This TCR beta chain derives from a study of CD8 T cells in Susac syndrome. The RNA input was 0.5 to 1 ug, and it was reverse transcribed with random hexamers. An immunoSEQ multiplex PCR amplified TCR beta CDR3 over 54 Vbeta and 13 Jbeta. TCRdb itself ran the immunoSEQ multiplex PCR reads through MiXCR, one entry per CDR3 protein. The table records roughly 300,000 distinct CDR3 sequences, roughly 85% of them present only once. Whole-study results and caveats: TCR sequencing and HLA analysis covered a relatively small number of individuals.

Each multiple sclerosis control was a treatment-naive patient with relapsing-remitting disease that was either stable or active. Isolation of CD8+ and CD4+ T cells was performed negatively, whereas enrichment of TEMRA cells was done by FACS. Of note for this clonotype: The antigen is unknown.

CDR3 length equals 16 residues. Trimming took off 4 bases at V and 4 bases at J, with 19 bases between the two ends. From germline, CDR1 is LGHDT and CDR2 YNNKEL (reference sequence). This TCR derives from a human donor with multiple sclerosis. Sequenced sample: CD8+ T cells from PBMCs. This chain connects TRBV3-1 to TRBJ2-5; D possibly matches TRBD1 or TRBD2 (5 bases each). The CDR3: CASSLTFGLRGETQYF. The CDR3 DNA is TGTGCCAGCAGCCTTACCTTCGGACTGAGGGGAGAGACCCAGTACTTC.